The clone carrying this T cell receptor beta chain was seen only a few times. Its antigen is as yet unknown. Clinical Activity Scores of at least 3, NOSPECS grades of at least 4 and durations under 3 months characterized ophthalmopathy patients. Clinical symptoms, serum thyroxine, TRAb, thyroid ultrasound and orbital computed tomography informed diagnoses. The record originates from a study of T cells in Graves' hyperthyroidism and ophthalmopathy. About the research overall: Peripheral blood collection took place at initial diagnosis, before any treatment.

RNA transcripts served as the template for amplifying TCR beta CDR3 regions. The primer set for the first-round RT-PCR of the TCR CDR3 was HTBI. In TCRdb, the multiplex PCR reads were re-called with MiXCR into one record per CDR3 protein. In the table there are about 290,000 distinct CDR3 sequences, around 15% of which are singletons. Whole-study findings and limits: Peripheral blood also featured most of the thyroid clonotypes expanded above 0.001.

Germline V gene data show CDR1 as SGHTA and CDR2 as FQGNSA. V was clipped by 5 bases and J by 2 bases, with 19 bases between them. The CDR3 has 16 residues. This sequence joins TRBV7-2 and TRBJ2-7, with a tentative D call TRBD2 (7 bases). What was sequenced was blood. This TCR was recovered from an older woman with Graves' ophthalmopathy. This CDR3 reads CASSQMAGADAYEQYF. DNA for the CDR3: TGTGCCAGCAGCCAAATGGCGGGGGCGGACGCCTACGAGCAGTACTTC.